The next 5 T cell receptor beta chains were all read from a single sample in a study of identical twins. TCRdb reprocessed the 5' RACE reads with MiXCR, giving one entry per CDR3 protein. The table records 700,000 or so distinct CDR3 sequences, over 8.5% of them present only once. This sample also appeared in a second study, on yellow fever vaccine responses in identical twins.

What was sequenced was PBMCs. The receptors shown here come from a young woman in good health.

The CDR3 bases are TGTGCCAGCAGTATCGCGACAGGGCAGGACACCGGGGAGCTGTTTTTT. Amino acids: CASSIATGQDTGELFF. J is TRBJ2-2 and V is TRBV28; 7 bases map to TRBD1. The CDR3 is 16 residues long. Per germline, CDR1 MDHEN and CDR2 SYDVKM. J was trimmed by 3 bases and V by 5 bases; bases with no gene match: 9.

This clonotype was recorded at least ten times. The DNA of the CDR3 is TGTGCCACCAGTGATGGCAGGGGCCCCCTCTACAATGAGCAGTTCTTC. It codes for CATSDGRGPLYNEQFF. The V gene is TRBV24-1, the J gene TRBJ2-1, with a weak D call TRBD1 (6 bases). Between the trimmed V and J ends, which lost 3 bases and 3 bases, there was a span of 14 bases. The CDR3 sequence is 16 residues long. Germline assignment: CDR1 KGHDR and CDR2 SFDVKD.

A few counts support this clonotype. The rearrangement uses TRBV10-3 and TRBJ1-1, with D possibly being TRBD1 (6 bases). V dropped 5 bases and J dropped 6 bases, with 13 bases sitting between them. The CDR3 has 13 residues. Germline V CDR1 and CDR2: ENHRY, SYGVKD. CDR3: CAISLQGIAEAFF. Written as DNA, the CDR3 is TGTGCCATCAGTCTACAGGGTATTGCTGAAGCTTTCTTT.

This clonotype was seen only a few times. The chain carries TRBV5-1 and TRBJ2-1; 9 nucleotides match TRBD2. The V and J ends lost 0 bases and 3 bases, in that order; junction bases with no gene match: 7. CDR1 and CDR2 (germline): SGHRS, YFSETQ. The CDR3 length is 17 residues. The CDR3 DNA follows: TGCGCCAGCAGCTTGGTGGGGGGAGCGGGGGGCTACAATGAGCAGTTCTTC. Its translation: CASSLVGGAGGYNEQFF. Full variable domain (missing parts from reference TRBV5-1 and TRBJ2-1): KAGVTQTPRYLIKTRGQQVTLSCSPISGHRSVSWYQQTPGQGLQFLFEYFSETQRNKGNFPGRFSGRQFSNSRSEMNVSTLELGDSALYLCASSLVGGAGGYNEQFFGPGTRLTVL.

In its sample, this clonotype was seen many times. The chain has TRBV5-1 and TRBJ2-5, with 10 bases that match TRBD2. V was pared by 0 bases and J by 0 bases, with 5 bases of the junction left unmatched. The CDR3 consists of 17 residues. Looked up from germline, CDR1 is SGHRS and CDR2 is YFSETQ. The CDR3 loop reads CASSLGGLAAYQETQYF. The CDR3 coding sequence is TGCGCCAGCAGCTTGGGTGGACTAGCGGCGTACCAAGAGACCCAGTACTTC. The full variable domain, rest sourced from reference TRBV5-1 and TRBJ2-5, is KAGVTQTPRYLIKTRGQQVTLSCSPISGHRSVSWYQQTPGQGLQFLFEYFSETQRNKGNFPGRFSGRQFSNSRSEMNVSTLELGDSALYLCASSLGGLAAYQETQYFGPGTRLLVL.